This entry concerns a single TCR beta chain. The source of the sample is a study of blood T cell repertoires in COVID-19. Turning to the study itself: From T cells, B-cell-depleted T cells, or PBMCs came the material, which was cDNA or gDNA.

J lost 5 bases, V lost 4 bases, and 7 bases had no gene match. Per germline, CDR1 LGHDT and CDR2 YNNKEL (reference sequence). The CDR3 is made up of 16 amino acids. Source study methods: Nucleated cell number was recorded as an estimate derived from reference gene primer amplification. Generated by immunoSEQ multiplex PCR, the TCRdb table keeps only in-frame clones and is missing some. V, J and clone size were drawn from that table, and D and trimming were deduced from the DNA. The table includes tens of thousands of clones, 82% detected once. The sequence was obtained from a human donor with acute or convalescent COVID-19. The donor label of this sample is uncertain. The chain joins TRBV3-1 (or the pseudogene TRBV3-2) to TRBJ2-1, with TRBD2 matching over 11 bases. The sequenced sample was peripheral blood. In DNA, the CDR3 is TGTGCCAGCAGCCTATCTACTAGCGGGGGAAACAATGAGCAGTTCTTC. This gives the protein CASSLSTSGGNNEQFF.